This T cell receptor (beta chain) is drawn from a study of T cell repertoires in cytomegalovirus infection. This clonotype has more than one count but fewer than ten. The V end was cut by 2 bases, the J end by 5 bases, with 6 bases between. CDR1 is SEHNR and CDR2 is FQNEAQ in the germline V gene (reference sequence). This CDR3 region has 13 residues. TCRdb re-called the reads with MiXCR, one entry per CDR3 protein. Of some 150,000 distinct CDR3 sequences in the sample, 23% were seen once. The sequence was obtained from a human donor in good health (CMV status not recorded). Some clones in this sample may be carry-over from other donors' samples. The sequencing input was PBMCs. This chain links TRBV7-9 with TRBJ1-4; a weak D match, TRBD1 (6 bases). DNA of the CDR3: TGTGCCAGCAGCTTACAGGGGAATGAAAAACTGTTTTTT. This sequence encodes CASSLQGNEKLFF.